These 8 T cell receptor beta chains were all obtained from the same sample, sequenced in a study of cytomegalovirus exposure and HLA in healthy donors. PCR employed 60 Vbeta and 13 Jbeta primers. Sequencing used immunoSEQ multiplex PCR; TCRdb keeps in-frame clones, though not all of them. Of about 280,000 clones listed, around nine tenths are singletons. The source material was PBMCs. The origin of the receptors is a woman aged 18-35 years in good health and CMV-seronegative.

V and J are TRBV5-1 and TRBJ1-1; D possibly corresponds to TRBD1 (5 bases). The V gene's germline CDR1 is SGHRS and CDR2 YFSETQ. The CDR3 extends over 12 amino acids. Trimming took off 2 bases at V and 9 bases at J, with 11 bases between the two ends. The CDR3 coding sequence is TGCGCCAGCAGCTTTGAAACAGGAAAAGCTTTCTTT. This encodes CASSFETGKAFF.

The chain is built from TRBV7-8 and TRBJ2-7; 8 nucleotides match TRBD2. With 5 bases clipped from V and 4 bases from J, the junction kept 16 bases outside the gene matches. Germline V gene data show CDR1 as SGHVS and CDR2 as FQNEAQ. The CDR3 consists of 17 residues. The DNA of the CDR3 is TGTGCCAGCAGCCCCCACCATGCGGGGGGTCACAAGTACGAGCAGTACTTC. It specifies CASSPHHAGGHKYEQYF.

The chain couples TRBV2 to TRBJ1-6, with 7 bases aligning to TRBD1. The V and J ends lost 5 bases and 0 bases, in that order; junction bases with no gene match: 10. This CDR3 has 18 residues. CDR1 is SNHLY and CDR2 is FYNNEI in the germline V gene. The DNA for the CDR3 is TGTGCCAGCAGTCAACCCGGACAGGCGAGCTCCTATAATTCACCCCTCCACTTT. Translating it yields CASSQPGQASSYNSPLHF.

The CDR3 spells CASSLLGGGNTGELFF. The CDR3 DNA is TGTGCCAGCAGCTTACTCGGGGGAGGGAACACCGGGGAGCTGTTTTTT. The gene calls are TRBV7-8 and TRBJ2-2; D perhaps matches TRBD2 (6 bases). Germline V gene data show CDR1 as SGHVS and CDR2 as FQNEAQ. V was clipped by 2 bases and J by 1 base, with 11 bases between them. The CDR3 consists of 16 residues.

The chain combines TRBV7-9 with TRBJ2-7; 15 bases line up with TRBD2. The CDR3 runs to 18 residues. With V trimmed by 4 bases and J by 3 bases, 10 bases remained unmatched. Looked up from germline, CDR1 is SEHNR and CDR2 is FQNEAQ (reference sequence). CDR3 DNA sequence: TGTGCCAGCAGCTACGGGACTAGCGGGGGGCTCCGAGTCTACGAGCAGTACTTC. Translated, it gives CASSYGTSGGLRVYEQYF.

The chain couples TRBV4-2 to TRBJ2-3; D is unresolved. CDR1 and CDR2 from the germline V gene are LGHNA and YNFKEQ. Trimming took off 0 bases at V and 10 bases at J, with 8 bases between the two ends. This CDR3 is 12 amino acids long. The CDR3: CASSQDIRAQYF. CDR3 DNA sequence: TGTGCCAGCAGCCAAGATATCCGGGCGCAGTATTTT.

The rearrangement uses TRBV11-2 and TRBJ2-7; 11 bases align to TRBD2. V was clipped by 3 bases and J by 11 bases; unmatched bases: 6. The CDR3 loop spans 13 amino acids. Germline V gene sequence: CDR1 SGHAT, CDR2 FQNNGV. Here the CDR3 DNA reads TGTGCCAGCAGCTTCCAAACTAGCGGGGGAGAGTACTTC. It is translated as CASSFQTSGGEYF.

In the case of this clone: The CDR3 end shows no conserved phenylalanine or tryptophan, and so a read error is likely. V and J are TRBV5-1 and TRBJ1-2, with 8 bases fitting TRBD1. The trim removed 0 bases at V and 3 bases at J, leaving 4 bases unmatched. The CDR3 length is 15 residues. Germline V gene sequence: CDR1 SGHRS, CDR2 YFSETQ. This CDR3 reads CASSLGQGTYYGYTL. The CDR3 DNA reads TGCGCCAGCAGCTTGGGACAGGGGACCTACTATGGCTACACCCTC.